The 14 T cell receptor beta chains presented below share a single source sample, sequenced in a study of blood T cell repertoires in COVID-19. Profiled with immunoSEQ multiplex PCR; TCRdb holds only in-frame clones, not every one. The sample holds around 120,000 clones, about three quarters seen once. Specimen: peripheral blood. The origin of the receptors is a man of 80 years or more with acute or convalescent COVID-19.

The chain carries TRBV19 and TRBJ2-2; 7 bases line up with TRBD1. The J segment lost 2 bases and the V segment lost 5 bases, leaving 5 bases of the junction unmatched. The CDR3 has 15 amino acids. Per germline, CDR1 LNHDA and CDR2 SQIVND (reference sequence). The CDR3 here is CASSLRTGNTGELFF. Here the CDR3 DNA reads TGTGCCAGTAGTCTCAGGACAGGCAACACCGGGGAGCTGTTTTTT.

The gene calls are TRBV27 and TRBJ1-4; D perhaps matches TRBD1 (5 bases). The length of the CDR3 is 17 residues. With 2 bases removed from V and 0 bases from J, the gap between germline ends came to 13 bases. Germline V gives CDR1 MNHEY, CDR2 SMNVEV (reference sequence). The CDR3 reads CASSLRGGAATNEKLFF. The CDR3 DNA reads as TGTGCCAGCAGTTTACGTGGAGGGGCCGCAACTAATGAAAAACTGTTTTTT. The whole variable domain, filled in from reference TRBV27 and TRBJ1-4, reads EAQVTQNPRYLITVTGKKLTVTCSQNMNHEYMSWYRQDPGLGLRQIYYSMNVEVTDKGDVPEGYKVSRKEKRNFPLILESPSPNQTSLYFCASSLRGGAATNEKLFFGSGTQLSVL.

The chain joins TRBV10-3 to TRBJ1-5, with D tentatively TRBD1 (5 bases). Germline V CDR1 and CDR2: ENHRY, SYGVKD. The CDR3 spans 13 residues. The germline V and J ends were trimmed by 11 bases and 7 bases, with 18 bases remaining between them. CDR3 region: CAAQGVLGQPQHF. The CDR3 coding sequence is TGTGCCGCCCAAGGGGTCTTGGGGCAGCCCCAGCATTTT.

The rearrangement joins TRBV4-1 to TRBJ2-7; the match to TRBD1 covers 8 bases. From germline, CDR1 is MGHRA and CDR2 YSYEKL. The ends lost 3 bases at V and 0 bases at J; junction bases unmatched: 4. The CDR3 has 15 residues. In DNA, the CDR3 is TGCGCCAGCAGCCAGGCCGGACAGGGCTCCTACGAGCAGTACTTC. This translates into CASSQAGQGSYEQYF.

The chain couples TRBV14 to TRBJ2-1; tentative D call: TRBD2 (6 bases). CDR1 is SGHDN and CDR2 is FVKESK in the germline V gene. The CDR3 covers 17 residues. V lost 2 bases, J lost 8 bases, and 22 bases lay in between. The DNA of the CDR3 is TGTGCCAGCAGCCAATTAAGGGGAGGAGATTTAATAGATGAGCAGTTCTTC. This translates into CASSQLRGGDLIDEQFF.

This clone was counted once. This chain's CDR3 is CASRRDQVGEQYF. The CDR3 bases are TGTGCCAGCAGGCGGGACCAGGTAGGAGAGCAGTACTTC. The V gene is TRBV12-3 or TRBV12-4, the J gene TRBJ2-7; possible D gene TRBD2, 6 bases. The CDR3 sequence is 13 residues long. V lost 6 bases and J 7 bases, leaving 16 bases between the germline ends.

This chain connects TRBV2 to TRBJ1-1, with a weak D call TRBD1 (5 bases). V was pared by 2 bases and J by 4 bases, with 26 bases between. Per the germline V gene, CDR1 is SNHLY and CDR2 is FYNNEI. There are 19 residues in the CDR3. CDR3 nucleotide sequence: TGTGCCAGCAGTGAAACCCCACCTCTTCCCAGGGCGGTCGGCACTGAAGCTTTCTTT. The encoded protein is CASSETPPLPRAVGTEAFF. Combining the CDR3 with reference TRBV2 and TRBJ1-1 gives the whole variable domain EPEVTQTPSHQVTQMGQEVILRCVPISNHLYFYWYRQILGQKVEFLVSFYNNEISEKSEIFDDQFSVERPDGSNFTLKIRSTKLEDSAMYFCASSETPPLPRAVGTEAFFGQGTRLTVV.

The rearrangement joins TRBV9 to TRBJ2-3, with 13 positions matching TRBD2. The CDR3 is 20 residues long. Unmatched junction bases numbered 14, after V lost 4 bases and J lost 0 bases. The germline V gene has CDR1 SGDLS and CDR2 YYNGEE. In nucleotides, the CDR3 is TGTGCCAGCAGCCCGATTGCCGGGACTAGCGGGATAGTTAGCACAGATACGCAGTATTTT. This sequence encodes CASSPIAGTSGIVSTDTQYF. The variable domain in full, with the rest retrieved from reference TRBV9 and TRBJ2-3, is DSGVTQTPKHLITATGQRVTLRCSPRSGDLSVYWYQQSLDQGLQFLIQYYNGEERAKGNILERFSAQQFPDLHSELNLSSLELGDSALYFCASSPIAGTSGIVSTDTQYFGPGTRLTVL.

The rearrangement uses TRBV7-2 and TRBJ2-2, with 9 nucleotides matching TRBD1. Germline assignment: CDR1 SGHTA and CDR2 FQGNSA. CDR3 size: 16 residues. With 5 bases clipped from V and 6 bases from J, the junction kept 10 bases outside the gene matches. The CDR3: CASSPTGQGLSGELFF. CDR3 DNA: TGTGCCAGCAGCCCAACGGGACAGGGACTCTCCGGGGAGCTGTTTTTT.

Here the CDR3 DNA reads TGTGCCAGCAGCTTGGACAGGGGGAATCTTCCCTACAATGAGCAGTTCTTC. Amino acids: CASSLDRGNLPYNEQFF. The J gene is TRBJ2-1, the V gene TRBV5-6, with TRBD1 matching over 8 bases. The CDR3 is 17 residues long. V shed 0 bases and J 2 bases; nucleotides not matched to a gene: 7. CDR1 is SGHDT, CDR2 YYEEEE, per germline. Using reference TRBV5-6 and TRBJ2-1 for the parts outside the CDR3, the full variable domain is DAGVTQSPTHLIKTRGQQVTLRCSPKSGHDTVSWYQQALGQGPQFIFQYYEEEERQRGNFPDRFSGHQFPNYSSELNVNALLLGDSALYLCASSLDRGNLPYNEQFFGPGTRLTVL.

V is TRBV28 and J is TRBJ2-7; TRBD2 matches at 9 bases. Germline CDR1 is MDHEN and CDR2 is SYDVKM. With 4 bases clipped from V and 3 bases from J, the junction kept 7 bases outside the gene matches. The CDR3 covers 15 residues. The CDR3 DNA is TGTGCCAGCAGTTCAGTAGCGGGAGCAGACTACGAGCAGTACTTC. It is translated as CASSSVAGADYEQYF.

The sample holds many counts of this clone. The V and J genes are TRBV18 and TRBJ1-1; 8 positions match TRBD1. CDR1 and CDR2 from the germline V gene are KGHSH and LQKENI. This CDR3 has 13 amino acids. V lost 6 bases, J lost 4 bases, and 4 bases stayed unmatched. CDR3 amino acids: CASSTGGGTEAFF. In DNA, the CDR3 is TGTGCCAGCTCCACAGGGGGAGGCACTGAAGCTTTCTTT.

J is TRBJ2-2 and V is TRBV2; TRBD2 aligns across 9 bases. Per germline, CDR1 SNHLY and CDR2 FYNNEI. This CDR3 comprises 14 residues. V shed 7 bases and J 5 bases; nucleotides not matched to a gene: 5. The CDR3 DNA reads TGTGCCAGCATAGCGGGAGTTAGTACCGGGGAGCTGTTTTTT. It codes for CASIAGVSTGELFF.

The V and J genes are TRBV7-8 and TRBJ1-5; possible D gene TRBD1, 5 bases. V gave up 4 bases and J gave up 1 base, with 14 bases separating them. The CDR3 runs 16 residues. Germline V gene sequence: CDR1 SGHVS, CDR2 FQNEAQ. The CDR3, as DNA: TGTGCCAGCAGCTCCAGCACGGGGGAAAGCAATCAGCCCCAGCATTTT. Its translation: CASSSSTGESNQPQHF.